This is a list of T cell receptor beta chains from one sample in a study of shared clonotypes between healthy human individuals. TCRdb's copy holds only in-frame clones and misses some; the assay was immunoSEQ multiplex PCR. The sample yields about 2.3 million clones, about 90% seen once. The source material was naive CD4+ T cells from PBMCs. The source is a man between 18 and 35 years old in good health. Some clones in this sample may be carry-over from other donors' samples. Both conserved end residues are part of each CDR3. A D gene is named only where the DNA matches it firmly. Size is stated for part of the rows, as once, few or many counts, or as a class when the clone is expanded.

D: TRBD2; J: TRBJ2-7; V: TRBV5-1; size: .; DNA: TGCGCCAGCATGGTGGGAGGGGCGTCGGGTGAGCAGTACTTC; CDR3: CASMVGGASGEQYF
D: TRBD1; J: TRBJ1-1; V: TRBV29-1; size: few; DNA: TGCAGCGGCGGACAGGGGTCGAACACTGAAGCTTTCTTT; CDR3: CSGGQGSNTEAFF
D: .; J: TRBJ1-2; V: TRBV5-4; size: .; DNA: TGTGCCAGCAGCTTGGATGGGCTACTCTATGGCTACACCTTC; CDR3: CASSLDGLLYGYTF
D: TRBD2; J: TRBJ2-7; V: TRBV7-2; size: .; DNA: TGTGCCAGCAGCCATCCGACTAGCGGGAGCAGAAGCTCCTACGAGCAGTACTTC; CDR3: CASSHPTSGSRSSYEQYF
D: .; J: TRBJ1-5; V: TRBV19; size: .; DNA: TGTACCAGTAGTATATCTCCGAGGATGACCCAGCATTTT; CDR3: CTSSISPRMTQHF
D: .; J: TRBJ1-1; V: TRBV6-5; size: .; DNA: TGTGCCAGCAAAGAAGGGGCGGGGAACACTGAAGCTTTCTTT; CDR3: CASKEGAGNTEAFF
D: TRBD2; J: TRBJ2-7; V: TRBV4-1; size: .; DNA: TGCGCCAGCAGCCAAGGAGCGGGGCCCTCCTACGAGCAGTACTTC; CDR3: CASSQGAGPSYEQYF
D: .; J: TRBJ2-2; V: TRBV9; size: .; DNA: TGTGCCAGCAGCGTAGCACAGGGCAAAGTAGGCACCGGGGAGCTGTTTTTT; CDR3: CASSVAQGKVGTGELFF
D: TRBD2; J: TRBJ2-7; V: TRBV7-8; size: .; DNA: TGTGCCAGCAGACCCAACCGACCGGGACTAGCGATGGGCGAGCAGTACTTC; CDR3: CASRPNRPGLAMGEQYF
D: TRBD1; J: TRBJ1-2; V: TRBV29-1; size: .; DNA: TGCAGCGTGGGGACAGGGGCCAACTATGGCTACACCTTC; CDR3: CSVGTGANYGYTF
D: .; J: TRBJ1-3; V: TRBV6-5; size: .; DNA: TGTGCCAGCAGTTACATAGGGACGGGCGGAAACACCATATATTTT; CDR3: CASSYIGTGGNTIYF
D: TRBD1; J: TRBJ1-2; V: TRBV19; size: .; DNA: TGTGCCAGTCGACAGGGGGACTATGGCTACACCTTC; CDR3: CASRQGDYGYTF
D: .; J: TRBJ2-7; V: TRBV11-2; size: .; DNA: TGTGCCAGCAGCTTCACTGACGGTTCCCGCAACGAGCAGTACTTC; CDR3: CASSFTDGSRNEQYF
D: .; J: TRBJ2-2; V: TRBV7-2; size: .; DNA: TGTGCCAGCAGCTTATACTGGGAGGCGGGCTCCGGGGAGCTGTTTTTT; CDR3: CASSLYWEAGSGELFF
D: TRBD2; J: TRBJ2-2; V: TRBV7-9; size: once; DNA: TGTGCCAGCAGCTTGTTCTCTGGACTAGCGGCGGTGTTTTTT; CDR3: CASSLFSGLAAVFF
D: TRBD2; J: TRBJ2-4; V: TRBV5-4; size: .; DNA: TGTGCCAGCAGCGAGGGACTAGCGGGAGGTAGGGTTCAGTACTTC; CDR3: CASSEGLAGGRVQYF
D: TRBD2; J: TRBJ2-7; V: TRBV5-1; size: .; DNA: TGCGCCAGCAGCTTGGCCGTTGTAGCGGGAGTCTACGAGCAGTACTTC; CDR3: CASSLAVVAGVYEQYF
D: .; J: TRBJ2-7; V: TRBV6-5; size: .; DNA: TGTGCCAGCAGAGAACGGGGTAGGGGCGAGCAGTACTTC; CDR3: CASRERGRGEQYF
D: .; J: TRBJ2-7; V: TRBV28; size: .; DNA: TGTGCCAGCACCCCCCCAGGTTCGCCCTACGAGCAGTACTTC; CDR3: CASTPPGSPYEQYF
D: .; J: TRBJ2-5; V: TRBV10-3; size: .; DNA: TGTGCCATCAGTGATGGGGGGACCCAGTACTTC; CDR3: CAISDGGTQYF
D: TRBD1; J: TRBJ1-2; V: TRBV30; size: .; DNA: TGTGCCTGGAGTATCTGGGGACAGGGGGGGGTCTTTGGCTACACCTTC; CDR3: CAWSIWGQGGVFGYTF
D: .; J: TRBJ1-4; V: TRBV30; size: .; DNA: TGTGCCTGGAGTGTACAGGGTACAACTAATGAAAAACTGTTTTTT; CDR3: CAWSVQGTTNEKLFF
D: .; J: TRBJ2-2; V: TRBV11-2; size: .; DNA: TGTGCCAGCAGCCGGTGGACAGGCATCGGGAGTGGGAACACCGGGGAGCTGTTTTTT; CDR3: CASSRWTGIGSGNTGELFF
D: .; J: TRBJ2-7; V: TRBV28; size: .; DNA: TGTGCCAGCAACAGGCTAAGCTCCTACGAGCAGTACTTC; CDR3: CASNRLSSYEQYF
D: TRBD1; J: TRBJ1-3; V: TRBV28; size: .; DNA: TGTGCCAGCAGTTTTCCTACGGGACAGGGGGCCCTTTACGCTGGAAACACCATATATTTT; CDR3: CASSFPTGQGALYAGNTIYF
D: .; J: TRBJ2-3; V: TRBV15; size: .; DNA: TGTGCCACCAGCAGAGAGGGGCCGGAGAGCACAGATACGCAGTATTTT; CDR3: CATSREGPESTDTQYF
D: .; J: TRBJ1-5; V: TRBV2; size: once; DNA: TGTGCCAGCAAGGAACCAGGAAGTCAGCCCCAGCATTTT; CDR3: CASKEPGSQPQHF
D: .; J: TRBJ1-5; V: TRBV30; size: .; DNA: TGTGCCTGGAGTGTCCGACCGGGCTTGCTTAATCAGCCCCAGCATTTT; CDR3: CAWSVRPGLLNQPQHF
D: .; J: TRBJ2-3; V: TRBV30; size: .; DNA: TGTGCCTGGAGTGTAAAAGCTAGCACAGATACGCAGTATTTT; CDR3: CAWSVKASTDTQYF
D: TRBD2; J: TRBJ2-5; V: TRBV28; size: .; DNA: TGTGCAGCCCAACGGGGAGGGGCTTTCAGGGAGACCCAGTACTTC; CDR3: CAAQRGGAFRETQYF
D: .; J: TRBJ2-3; V: TRBV5-1; size: .; DNA: TGCGCCAGCAGCCTAAGGACTTCCACAGATACGCAGTATTTT; CDR3: CASSLRTSTDTQYF
D: .; J: TRBJ1-5; V: TRBV28; size: .; DNA: TGTGCCAGCAGTTTCCCCCCCCAGCCCCAGCATTTT; CDR3: CASSFPPQPQHF
D: TRBD1; J: TRBJ1-2; V: TRBV28; size: .; DNA: TGTGCCAGCAACAGGGGGGGGAACTATGGCTACACCTTC; CDR3: CASNRGGNYGYTF
D: .; J: TRBJ2-5; V: TRBV19; size: .; DNA: TGTGCCAGTAGTAGACAAAACCCAGGGGAGACCCAGTACTTC; CDR3: CASSRQNPGETQYF
D: TRBD1; J: TRBJ1-1; V: TRBV19; size: .; DNA: TGTGCCAGTAGTTTAAACAGGGGACGTACTGAAGCTTTCTTT; CDR3: CASSLNRGRTEAFF
D: .; J: TRBJ1-2; V: TRBV28; size: .; DNA: TGTGCCAGCCAGGAGCGTATAGCCTATGGCTACACCTTC; CDR3: CASQERIAYGYTF
D: TRBD1; J: TRBJ2-3; V: TRBV5-1; size: .; DNA: TGCGCCAGCAGAGGAGACAGGGCAGGGGATACGCAGTATTTT; CDR3: CASRGDRAGDTQYF